Included here is one TCR beta chain sequence, with context. What it recognizes is unknown. The sample comes from a study of T cell repertoires in ileal Crohn's disease. In the study overall: Less than 40% were active smokers at surgery; median disease duration was 7.9 years.

The CDR3 covers 14 residues. V was trimmed by 1 base and J by 7 bases, leaving 10 bases between them. Per germline, CDR1 LNHNV and CDR2 YYDKDF (reference sequence). This sample's time point: neoterminal ileum biopsy at postoperative endoscopy, about 6 months after surgery. Clones were sequenced by immunoSEQ multiplex PCR, and TCRdb holds only the in-frame ones, with some missing. The sample lists 55,000 to 65,000 clones, 85% to 90% seen once, with about 1.9% in the top ten. Study conclusions and caveats: All patients with clonality above 26.8% had endoscopic recurrence. The median delay to postoperative endoscopy was around 7.1 months.

The specimen sequenced was ileal tissue. This receptor was obtained from an adult with Crohn's disease. The chain has TRBV15 and TRBJ1-4; D might be TRBD1 (5 bases). DNA of the CDR3: TGTGCCACCAGCAGAGTGCAGGGCCGTGAAAAACTGTTTTTT. Translating it yields CATSRVQGREKLFF.